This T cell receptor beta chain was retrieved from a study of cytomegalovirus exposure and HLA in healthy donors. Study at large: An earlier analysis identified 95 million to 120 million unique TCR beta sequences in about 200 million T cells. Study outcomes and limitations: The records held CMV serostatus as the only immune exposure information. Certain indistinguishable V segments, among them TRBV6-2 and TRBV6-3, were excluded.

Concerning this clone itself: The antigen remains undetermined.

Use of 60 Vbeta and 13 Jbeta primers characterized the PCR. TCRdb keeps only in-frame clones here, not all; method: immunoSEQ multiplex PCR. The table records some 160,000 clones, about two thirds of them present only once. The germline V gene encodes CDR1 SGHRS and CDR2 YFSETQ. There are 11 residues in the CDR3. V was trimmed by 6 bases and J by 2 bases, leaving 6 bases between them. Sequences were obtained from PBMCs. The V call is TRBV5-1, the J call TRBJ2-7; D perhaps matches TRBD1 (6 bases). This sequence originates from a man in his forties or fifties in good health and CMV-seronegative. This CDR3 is CASNRAYEQYF. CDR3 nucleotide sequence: TGCGCCAGCAACAGGGCCTACGAGCAGTACTTC.